These T cell receptor beta chains were read from a single sample in a study of T cell responses to AZD1222 COVID-19 vaccine. Libraries were prepared by immunoSEQ multiplex PCR; TCRdb keeps only in-frame clonotypes and omits some of them. The profile shows about 85,000 clones, 88% of them singletons. The source was peripheral blood, collected on day 0 of MenACWY control vaccination. These receptors were obtained from an adult in good health. Each CDR3 is given with its conserved first and last residue. A D gene is named only where the DNA matches it firmly. Not every row has a clone size; where given, it reads once, few, many or a size class.

D gene: TRBD1; J gene: TRBJ1-5; clone size: -; V gene: TRBV28; CDR3 protein: CASTNRGGLGNQPQHF; CDR3 DNA: TGTGCCAGCACTAATAGAGGGGGCTTGGGCAATCAGCCCCAGCATTTT
D gene: -; J gene: TRBJ2-7; clone size: -; V gene: TRBV20-1; CDR3 protein: CSASRGEQYF; CDR3 DNA: TGCAGTGCTAGCAGGGGCGAGCAGTACTTC
D gene: -; J gene: TRBJ2-1; clone size: -; V gene: TRBV7-8; CDR3 protein: CASSLARQTFSYNEQFF; CDR3 DNA: TGTGCCAGCAGCTTAGCAAGACAGACTTTCTCCTACAATGAGCAGTTCTTC
D gene: TRBD1; J gene: TRBJ1-2; clone size: once; V gene: TRBV4-2; CDR3 protein: CASSQAIIQGGNYGYTF; CDR3 DNA: TGTGCCAGCAGCCAAGCAATCATCCAGGGGGGTAACTATGGCTACACCTTC
D gene: -; J gene: TRBJ2-7; clone size: -; V gene: TRBV28; CDR3 protein: CASSLSGAWYEQYF; CDR3 DNA: TGTGCCAGCAGTTTATCGGGAGCTTGGTACGAGCAGTACTTC
D gene: -; J gene: TRBJ2-5; clone size: -; V gene: TRBV29-1; CDR3 protein: CSVWVGGTQYF; CDR3 DNA: TGCAGCGTATGGGTGGGAGGGACCCAGTACTTC
D gene: -; J gene: TRBJ1-5; clone size: -; V gene: TRBV6-5; CDR3 protein: CASSLAGAASNQPQHF; CDR3 DNA: TGTGCCAGCAGTTTGGCAGGGGCGGCTAGCAATCAGCCCCAGCATTTT
D gene: -; J gene: TRBJ1-3; clone size: few; V gene: TRBV12-3/TRBV12-4; CDR3 protein: CASSLLGNTIYF; CDR3 DNA: TGTGCCAGCAGTTTATTGGGAAACACCATATATTTT
D gene: -; J gene: TRBJ2-1; clone size: -; V gene: TRBV5-1; CDR3 protein: CASRGEAYNEQFF; CDR3 DNA: TGCGCCAGCAGAGGTGAAGCCTACAATGAGCAGTTCTTC
D gene: -; J gene: TRBJ2-3; clone size: -; V gene: TRBV7-3; CDR3 protein: CASSPRTLTDTQYF; CDR3 DNA: TGTGCCAGCAGCCCTCGGACCCTCACAGATACGCAGTATTTT
D gene: -; J gene: TRBJ2-5; clone size: -; V gene: TRBV7-8; CDR3 protein: CASSPKGGTGETQYF; CDR3 DNA: TGTGCCAGCAGCCCAAAAGGGGGGACGGGAGAGACCCAGTACTTC
D gene: TRBD2; J gene: TRBJ2-2; clone size: -; V gene: TRBV6-5; CDR3 protein: CASSSTSGYDTGELFF; CDR3 DNA: TGTGCCAGCAGTTCCACTAGCGGGTATGACACCGGGGAGCTGTTTTTT
D gene: -; J gene: TRBJ1-5; clone size: -; V gene: TRBV6-2/TRBV6-3; CDR3 protein: CASSYLGNNQPQHF; CDR3 DNA: TGTGCCAGCAGTTACCTGGGAAACAATCAGCCCCAGCATTTT
D gene: TRBD2; J gene: TRBJ2-5; clone size: few; V gene: TRBV7-9; CDR3 protein: CASSQAKGLAGEETQYF; CDR3 DNA: TGTGCCAGCAGCCAGGCAAAGGGACTAGCGGGGGAGGAGACCCAGTACTTC
D gene: TRBD1; J gene: TRBJ2-7; clone size: once; V gene: TRBV29-1; CDR3 protein: CSVFDRGSSYEQYF; CDR3 DNA: TGCAGCGTTTTCGACAGGGGGAGCTCCTACGAGCAGTACTTC
D gene: -; J gene: TRBJ1-5; clone size: -; V gene: TRBV9; CDR3 protein: CASSVGMGNQPQHF; CDR3 DNA: TGTGCCAGCAGCGTAGGCATGGGAAATCAGCCCCAGCATTTT
D gene: -; J gene: TRBJ2-7; clone size: once; V gene: TRBV28; CDR3 protein: CASSSQGEQYF; CDR3 DNA: TGTGCCAGCAGTAGTCAGGGCGAGCAGTACTTC
D gene: -; J gene: TRBJ1-3; clone size: -; V gene: TRBV6-2/TRBV6-3; CDR3 protein: CASSPFVGTSSGNTIYF; CDR3 DNA: TGTGCCAGCAGTCCCTTCGTGGGGACCAGCTCTGGAAACACCATATATTTT
D gene: TRBD1; J gene: TRBJ1-1; clone size: -; V gene: TRBV20-1; CDR3 protein: CGGTANTEAFF; CDR3 DNA: TGCGGGGGGACAGCTAACACTGAAGCTTTCTTT
D gene: -; J gene: TRBJ1-5; clone size: few; V gene: TRBV7-2; CDR3 protein: CASSLGSSGSPPQHF; CDR3 DNA: TGTGCCAGCAGCTTAGGTAGTAGCGGATCTCCGCCCCAGCATTTT
D gene: TRBD1; J gene: TRBJ1-6; clone size: -; V gene: TRBV6-1; CDR3 protein: CASSEKRTGDRSPLHF; CDR3 DNA: TGTGCCAGCAGTGAAAAGAGGACAGGGGATCGATCACCCCTCCACTTT
D gene: TRBD1; J gene: TRBJ1-6; clone size: -; V gene: TRBV2; CDR3 protein: CASSPGQGSYNSPLHF; CDR3 DNA: TGTGCCAGCAGCCCCGGACAGGGGAGTTATAATTCACCCCTCCACTTT
D gene: TRBD1; J gene: TRBJ1-5; clone size: -; V gene: TRBV2; CDR3 protein: CACKGQGEQPQHF; CDR3 DNA: TGTGCCTGCAAAGGACAGGGAGAGCAGCCCCAGCATTTT
D gene: TRBD2; J gene: TRBJ2-5; clone size: -; V gene: TRBV18; CDR3 protein: CASSTSGLETQYF; CDR3 DNA: TGTGCCAGCTCAACTAGCGGGTTGGAGACCCAGTACTTC
D gene: -; J gene: TRBJ1-5; clone size: -; V gene: TRBV10-3; CDR3 protein: CAISEGSNQPQHF; CDR3 DNA: TGTGCCATCAGTGAGGGGAGCAATCAGCCCCAGCATTTT
D gene: TRBD1; J gene: TRBJ1-2; clone size: -; V gene: TRBV7-2; CDR3 protein: CASSLAGQGAANRF; CDR3 DNA: TGTGCCAGCAGCTTAGCGGGACAGGGGGCGGCTAATCGATTC
D gene: -; J gene: TRBJ1-3; clone size: -; V gene: TRBV30; CDR3 protein: CAWTVQSAFGNTIYF; CDR3 DNA: TGTGCCTGGACCGTACAGTCTGCGTTTGGAAACACCATATATTTT
D gene: TRBD2; J gene: TRBJ2-3; clone size: -; V gene: TRBV19; CDR3 protein: CASSIIAGVSFDTQYF; CDR3 DNA: TGTGCCAGTAGTATAATAGCGGGGGTTTCCTTTGATACGCAGTATTTT
D gene: -; J gene: TRBJ2-3; clone size: -; V gene: TRBV30; CDR3 protein: CAWSPVPDTQYF; CDR3 DNA: TGTGCCTGGAGCCCGGTACCAGATACGCAGTATTTT
D gene: -; J gene: TRBJ1-1; clone size: few; V gene: TRBV6-5; CDR3 protein: CASSINPQGLEAFF; CDR3 DNA: TGTGCCAGCAGCATTAATCCCCAGGGTCTAGAAGCTTTCTTT
D gene: -; J gene: TRBJ2-3; clone size: -; V gene: TRBV28; CDR3 protein: CASRTDGTDTQYF; CDR3 DNA: TGTGCCAGCAGGACAGACGGTACAGATACGCAGTATTTT
D gene: -; J gene: TRBJ2-5; clone size: -; V gene: TRBV28; CDR3 protein: CASIRSQGGETQYF; CDR3 DNA: TGTGCCAGCATCCGCTCCCAGGGGGGGGAGACCCAGTACTTC
D gene: -; J gene: TRBJ1-1; clone size: -; V gene: TRBV9; CDR3 protein: CASTPTPNTEAFF; CDR3 DNA: TGTGCCAGCACCCCTACACCTAACACTGAAGCTTTCTTT
D gene: -; J gene: TRBJ1-1; clone size: -; V gene: TRBV5-6; CDR3 protein: CASSPRDLVNTEAFF; CDR3 DNA: TGTGCCAGCAGCCCCCGGGACTTAGTGAACACTGAAGCTTTCTTT
D gene: -; J gene: TRBJ1-1; clone size: -; V gene: TRBV10-3; CDR3 protein: CAISEEDTWNTEAFF; CDR3 DNA: TGTGCCATCAGTGAAGAGGACACCTGGAACACTGAAGCTTTCTTT
D gene: -; J gene: TRBJ2-7; clone size: -; V gene: TRBV5-1; CDR3 protein: CASRLDSTYEQYF; CDR3 DNA: TGCGCCAGCAGGTTAGACAGCACCTACGAGCAGTACTTC
D gene: -; J gene: TRBJ2-2; clone size: -; V gene: TRBV11-3; CDR3 protein: CASSGRTNTGELFF; CDR3 DNA: TGTGCCAGCAGCGGGAGGACAAACACCGGGGAGCTGTTTTTT
D gene: -; J gene: TRBJ1-1; clone size: -; V gene: TRBV18; CDR3 protein: CASSMTGWGTEAFF; CDR3 DNA: TGTGCCAGCTCAATGACAGGTTGGGGCACTGAAGCTTTCTTT
D gene: -; J gene: TRBJ1-5; clone size: -; V gene: TRBV28; CDR3 protein: CASSHRETEPQHF; CDR3 DNA: TGTGCCAGCAGTCACAGGGAAACCGAGCCCCAGCATTTT
D gene: -; J gene: TRBJ1-5; clone size: once; V gene: TRBV10-3; CDR3 protein: CAISGANQPQHF; CDR3 DNA: TGTGCCATCAGTGGGGCCAATCAGCCCCAGCATTTT
D gene: TRBD1; J gene: TRBJ1-4; clone size: -; V gene: TRBV7-9; CDR3 protein: CASSPGQASEKLFF; CDR3 DNA: TGTGCCAGCAGCCCAGGACAGGCCAGTGAAAAACTGTTTTTT
D gene: -; J gene: TRBJ2-2; clone size: -; V gene: TRBV2; CDR3 protein: CASSAQGFGELFF; CDR3 DNA: TGTGCCAGCAGCGCCCAGGGGTTCGGGGAGCTGTTTTTT
D gene: -; J gene: TRBJ1-1; clone size: once; V gene: TRBV7-2; CDR3 protein: CASSLAEVPGLNTEAFF; CDR3 DNA: TGTGCCAGCAGCTTAGCGGAAGTCCCTGGTTTGAACACTGAAGCTTTCTTT